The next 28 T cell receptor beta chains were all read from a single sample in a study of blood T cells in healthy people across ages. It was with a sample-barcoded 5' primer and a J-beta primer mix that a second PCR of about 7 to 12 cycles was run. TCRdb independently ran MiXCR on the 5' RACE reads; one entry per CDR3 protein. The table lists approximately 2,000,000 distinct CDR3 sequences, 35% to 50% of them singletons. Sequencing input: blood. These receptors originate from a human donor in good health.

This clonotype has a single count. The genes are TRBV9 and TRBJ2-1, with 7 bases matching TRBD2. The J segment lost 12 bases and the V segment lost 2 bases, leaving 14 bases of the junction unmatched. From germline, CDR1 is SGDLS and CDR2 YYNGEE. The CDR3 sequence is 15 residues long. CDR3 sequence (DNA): TGTGCCAGCAGCGTCGGCGTAGGACTAGATTCCCGGCAGTTCTTC. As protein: CASSVGVGLDSRQFF.

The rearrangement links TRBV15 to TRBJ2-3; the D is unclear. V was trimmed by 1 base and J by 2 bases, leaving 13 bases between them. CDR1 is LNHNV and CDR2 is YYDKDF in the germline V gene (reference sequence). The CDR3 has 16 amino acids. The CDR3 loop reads CATSRGRLENTDTQYF. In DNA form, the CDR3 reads TGTGCCACCAGCAGAGGACGGTTGGAGAACACAGATACGCAGTATTTT.

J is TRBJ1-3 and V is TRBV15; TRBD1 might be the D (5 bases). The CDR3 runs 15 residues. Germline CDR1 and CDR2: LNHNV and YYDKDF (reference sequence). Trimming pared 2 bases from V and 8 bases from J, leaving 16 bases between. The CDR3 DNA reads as TGTGCCACCAGCAGACCGCGGACAATCCCTCACACCATATATTTT. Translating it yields CATSRPRTIPHTIYF. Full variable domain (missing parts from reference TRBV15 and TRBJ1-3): DAMVIQNPRYQVTQFGKPVTLSCSQTLNHNVMYWYQQKSSQAPKLLFHYYDKDFNNEADTPDNFQSRRPNTSFCFLDIRSPGLGDTAMYLCATSRPRTIPHTIYFGEGSWLTVV.

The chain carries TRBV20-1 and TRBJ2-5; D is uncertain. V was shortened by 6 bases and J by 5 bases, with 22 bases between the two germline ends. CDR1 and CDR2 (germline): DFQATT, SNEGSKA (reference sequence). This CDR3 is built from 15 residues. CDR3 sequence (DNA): TGCAGTGCCAGCCCCACTCGGACGGGCCGGGAGACCCAGTACTTC. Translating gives CSASPTRTGRETQYF.

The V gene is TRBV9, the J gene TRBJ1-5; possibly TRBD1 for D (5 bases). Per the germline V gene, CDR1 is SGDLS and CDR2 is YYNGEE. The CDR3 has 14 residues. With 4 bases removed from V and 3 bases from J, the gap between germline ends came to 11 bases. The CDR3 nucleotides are TGTGCCAGCAGCTATGAGGACAACAATCAGCCCCAGCATTTT. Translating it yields CASSYEDNNQPQHF.

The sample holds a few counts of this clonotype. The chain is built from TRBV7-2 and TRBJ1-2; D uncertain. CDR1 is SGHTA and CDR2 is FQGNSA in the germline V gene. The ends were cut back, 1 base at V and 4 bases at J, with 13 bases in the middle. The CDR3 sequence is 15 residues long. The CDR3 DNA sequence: TGTGCCAGCAGCTTAGGGGCCCAAGCTGCCTATGGCTACACCTTC. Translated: CASSLGAQAAYGYTF.

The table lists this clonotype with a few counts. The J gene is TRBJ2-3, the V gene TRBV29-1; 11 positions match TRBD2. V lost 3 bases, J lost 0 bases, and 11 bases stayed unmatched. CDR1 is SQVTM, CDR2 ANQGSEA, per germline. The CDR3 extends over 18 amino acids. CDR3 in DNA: TGCAGCGTTGAGGGGACTAGCGGATCCTTTGCTAGCACAGATACGCAGTATTTT. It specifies CSVEGTSGSFASTDTQYF.

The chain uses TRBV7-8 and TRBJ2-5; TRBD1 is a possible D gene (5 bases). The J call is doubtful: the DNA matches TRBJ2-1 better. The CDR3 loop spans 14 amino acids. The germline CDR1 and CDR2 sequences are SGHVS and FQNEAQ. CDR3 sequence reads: CASRSAGIEETQFF. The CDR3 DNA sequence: TGTGCCAGCAGAAGTGCAGGGATAGAAGAGACCCAGTTCTTC.

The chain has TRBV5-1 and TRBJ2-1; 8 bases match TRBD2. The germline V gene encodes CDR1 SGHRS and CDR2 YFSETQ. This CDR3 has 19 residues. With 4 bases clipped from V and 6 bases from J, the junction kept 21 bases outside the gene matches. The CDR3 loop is CASSLYPGGIRGGSNEQFF. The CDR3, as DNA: TGCGCCAGCAGCCTATACCCGGGAGGGATCCGCGGGGGTTCCAATGAGCAGTTCTTC.

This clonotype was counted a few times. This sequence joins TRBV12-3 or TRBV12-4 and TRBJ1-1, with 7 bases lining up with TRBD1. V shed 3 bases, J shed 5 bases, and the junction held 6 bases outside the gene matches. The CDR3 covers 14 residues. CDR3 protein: CASSLTGIGTEAFF. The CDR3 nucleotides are TGTGCCAGCAGTTTGACAGGGATAGGGACTGAAGCTTTCTTT.

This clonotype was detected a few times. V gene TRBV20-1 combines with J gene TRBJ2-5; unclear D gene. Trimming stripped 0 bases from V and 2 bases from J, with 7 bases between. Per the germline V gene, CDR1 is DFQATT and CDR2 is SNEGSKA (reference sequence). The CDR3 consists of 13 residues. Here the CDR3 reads CSARDQWQETQYF. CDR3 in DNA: TGCAGTGCTAGAGATCAGTGGCAAGAGACCCAGTACTTC.

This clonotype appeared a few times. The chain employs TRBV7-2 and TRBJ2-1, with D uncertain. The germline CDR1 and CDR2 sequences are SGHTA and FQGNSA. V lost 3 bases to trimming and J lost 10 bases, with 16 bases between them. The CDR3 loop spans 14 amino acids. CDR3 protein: CASSFPDHWKEQFF. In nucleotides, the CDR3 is TGTGCCAGCAGCTTCCCGGACCACTGGAAAGAGCAGTTCTTC.

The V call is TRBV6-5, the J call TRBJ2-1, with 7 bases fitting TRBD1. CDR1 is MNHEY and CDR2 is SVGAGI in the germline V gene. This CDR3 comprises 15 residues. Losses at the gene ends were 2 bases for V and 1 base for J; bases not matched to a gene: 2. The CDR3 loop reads CASSYRGLSYNEQFF. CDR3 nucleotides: TGTGCCAGCAGTTACAGGGGGCTATCCTACAATGAGCAGTTCTTC.

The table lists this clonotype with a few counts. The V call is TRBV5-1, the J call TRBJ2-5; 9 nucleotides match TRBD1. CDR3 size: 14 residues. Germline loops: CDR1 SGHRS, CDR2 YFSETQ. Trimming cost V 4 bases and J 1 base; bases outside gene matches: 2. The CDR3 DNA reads TGCGCCAGCAGCGTACAGGGGGCCCAAGAGACCCAGTACTTC. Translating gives CASSVQGAQETQYF.

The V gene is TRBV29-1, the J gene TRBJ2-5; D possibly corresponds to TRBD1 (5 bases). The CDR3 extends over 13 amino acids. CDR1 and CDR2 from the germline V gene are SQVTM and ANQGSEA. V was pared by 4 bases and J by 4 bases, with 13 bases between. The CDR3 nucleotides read TGCAGCGTTGCTTTGACAGCCTCAGAGACCCAGTACTTC. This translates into CSVALTASETQYF. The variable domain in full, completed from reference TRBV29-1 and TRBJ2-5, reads SAVISQKPSRDICQRGTSLTIQCQVDSQVTMMFWYRQQPGQSLTLIATANQGSEATYESGFVIDKFPISRPNLTFSTLTVSNMSPEDSSIYLCSVALTASETQYFGPGTRLLVL.

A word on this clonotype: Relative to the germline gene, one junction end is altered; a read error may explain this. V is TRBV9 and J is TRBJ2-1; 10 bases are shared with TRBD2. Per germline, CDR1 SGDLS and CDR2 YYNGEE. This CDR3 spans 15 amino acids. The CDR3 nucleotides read TGTGCCCGCAGCGTAGTCTCTAGCGGGGGCAATGAGCAGTTCTTC. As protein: CARSVVSSGGNEQFF.

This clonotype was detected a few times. Here the CDR3 DNA reads TGTGCCACCAGTCAGGGCTATTTAGATGGGCCGGATCAGCCCCAGCATTTT. The encoded protein is CATSQGYLDGPDQPQHF. The V and J genes are TRBV24-1 and TRBJ1-5, with a possible D match to TRBD1 (5 bases). The length of the CDR3 is 17 residues. Germline V gene sequence: CDR1 KGHDR, CDR2 SFDVKD. The V end lost 6 bases, the J end lost 5 bases, and 22 bases lay between the germline ends.

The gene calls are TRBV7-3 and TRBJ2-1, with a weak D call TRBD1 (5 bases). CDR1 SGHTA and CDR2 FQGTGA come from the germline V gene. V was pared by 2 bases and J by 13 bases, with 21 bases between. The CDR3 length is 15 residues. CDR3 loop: CASSLLKGWQETQFF. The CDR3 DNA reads TGTGCCAGCAGCTTACTTAAGGGGTGGCAAGAGACCCAGTTCTTC.

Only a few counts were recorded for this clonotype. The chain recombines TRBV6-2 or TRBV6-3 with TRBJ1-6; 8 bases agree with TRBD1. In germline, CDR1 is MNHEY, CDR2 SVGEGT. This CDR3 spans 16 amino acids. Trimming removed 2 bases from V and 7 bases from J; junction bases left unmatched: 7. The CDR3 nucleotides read TGTGCCAGCAGTTACATGGGGACAGGACCAAATTCACCCCTCCACTTT. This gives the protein CASSYMGTGPNSPLHF.

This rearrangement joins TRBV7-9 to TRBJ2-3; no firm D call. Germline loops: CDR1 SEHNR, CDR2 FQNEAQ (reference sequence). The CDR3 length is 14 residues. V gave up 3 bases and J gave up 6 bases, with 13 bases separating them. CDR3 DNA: TGTGCCAGCAGCTTTGTGGAGTCCCCGGATACGCAGTATTTT. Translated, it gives CASSFVESPDTQYF.

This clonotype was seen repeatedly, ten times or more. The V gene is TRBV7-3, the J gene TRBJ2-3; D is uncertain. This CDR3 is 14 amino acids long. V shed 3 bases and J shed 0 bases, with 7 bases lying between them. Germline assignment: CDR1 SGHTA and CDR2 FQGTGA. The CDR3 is CASSFDTSTDTQYF. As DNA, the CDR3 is TGTGCCAGCAGCTTTGACACTAGCACAGATACGCAGTATTTT.

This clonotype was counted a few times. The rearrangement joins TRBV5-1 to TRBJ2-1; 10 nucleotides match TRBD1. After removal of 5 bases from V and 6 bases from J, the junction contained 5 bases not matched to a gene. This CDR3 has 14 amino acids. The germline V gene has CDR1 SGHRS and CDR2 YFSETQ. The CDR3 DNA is TGCGCCAGCAGGTCCGGGACAGGGGTCAATGAGCAGTTCTTC. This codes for CASRSGTGVNEQFF.

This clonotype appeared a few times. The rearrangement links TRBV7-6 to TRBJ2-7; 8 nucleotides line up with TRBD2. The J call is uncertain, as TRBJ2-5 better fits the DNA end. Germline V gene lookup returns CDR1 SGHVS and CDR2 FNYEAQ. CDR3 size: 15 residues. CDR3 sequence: CASSLAEAGGQTQYF. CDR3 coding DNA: TGTGCCAGCAGCTTAGCGGAGGCGGGGGGACAGACCCAGTACTTC.

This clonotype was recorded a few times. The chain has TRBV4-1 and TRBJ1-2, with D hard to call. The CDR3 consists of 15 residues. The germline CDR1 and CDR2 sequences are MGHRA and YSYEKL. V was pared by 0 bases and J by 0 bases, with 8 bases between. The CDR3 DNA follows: TGCGCCAGCAGCCAAGATCACAGACCTAACTATGGCTACACCTTC. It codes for CASSQDHRPNYGYTF.

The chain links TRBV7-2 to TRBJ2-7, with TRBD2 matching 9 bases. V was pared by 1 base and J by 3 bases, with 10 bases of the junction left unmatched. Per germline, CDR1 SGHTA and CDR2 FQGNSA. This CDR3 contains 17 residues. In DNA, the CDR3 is TGTGCCAGCAGCTTAGTACGTGGCGGGGGGGATCTCTACGAGCAGTACTTC. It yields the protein CASSLVRGGGDLYEQYF.

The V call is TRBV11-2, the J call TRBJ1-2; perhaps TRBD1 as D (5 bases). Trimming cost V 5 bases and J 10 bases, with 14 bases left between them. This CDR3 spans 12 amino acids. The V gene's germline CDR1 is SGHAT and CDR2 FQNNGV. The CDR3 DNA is TGTGCCAGCAGCGCTGAAGGGGACGACTACACCTTC. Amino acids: CASSAEGDDYTF.

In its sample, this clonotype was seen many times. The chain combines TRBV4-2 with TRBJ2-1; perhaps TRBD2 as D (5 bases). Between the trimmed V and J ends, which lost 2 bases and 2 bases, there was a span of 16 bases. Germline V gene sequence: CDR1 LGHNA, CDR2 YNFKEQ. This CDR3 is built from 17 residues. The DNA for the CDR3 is TGTGCCAGCAGCCAAAAGCTAGCCTCCAGCGCCTACAATGAGCAGTTCTTC. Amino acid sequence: CASSQKLASSAYNEQFF.

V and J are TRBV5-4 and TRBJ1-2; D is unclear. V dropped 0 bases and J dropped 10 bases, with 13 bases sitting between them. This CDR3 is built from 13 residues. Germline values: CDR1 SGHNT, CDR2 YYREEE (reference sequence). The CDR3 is CASSLDGDISYTF. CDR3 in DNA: TGTGCCAGCAGCTTGGATGGAGACATTTCCTACACCTTC.